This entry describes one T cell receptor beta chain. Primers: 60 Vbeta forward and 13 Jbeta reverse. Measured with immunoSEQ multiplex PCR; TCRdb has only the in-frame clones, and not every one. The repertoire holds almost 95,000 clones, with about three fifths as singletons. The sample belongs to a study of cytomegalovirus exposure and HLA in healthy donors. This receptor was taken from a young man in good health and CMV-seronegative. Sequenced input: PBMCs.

CDR3 sequence reads: CATSRERRQGNTGELFF. For the CDR3, the DNA is TGTGCCACCAGCAGAGAGAGACGGCAGGGGAACACCGGGGAGCTGTTTTTT. The V call is TRBV15, the J call TRBJ2-2; D is possibly TRBD1 (5 bases). Trimming pared 0 bases from V and 1 base from J, leaving 12 bases between. Looked up from germline, CDR1 is LNHNV and CDR2 is YYDKDF (reference sequence). CDR3 size: 17 residues.